This entry is about one TCR beta chain. The data were obtained in a study of blood T cell repertoires in COVID-19. Study-wide context: The samples span acute and convalescent COVID-19 from the United States, Italy and Spain. Nucleic acid was either cDNA or gDNA, and it came from T cells, B-cell-depleted T cells, or PBMCs.

Original analysis: Quantification of nucleated cells was approximated via reference gene primer amplification. TCRdb's copy holds only in-frame clones and misses some; the assay was immunoSEQ multiplex PCR. V, J and clone size are those of that table, while D and trimming were read from the DNA. Of about 150,000 clones listed, about 85% are singletons. Between the trimmed V and J ends, which lost 4 bases and 7 bases, there was a span of 13 bases. The CDR3 is made up of 14 amino acids. CDR1 is MRHNA, CDR2 SNTAGT, per germline. The sequence derives from a human donor in a cohort sampled during active COVID-19. V gene TRBV6-4 combines with J gene TRBJ2-2; possible D gene TRBD1, 6 bases. Source material: peripheral blood. CDR3 in amino acids: CASSGQQGIGELFF. Written as DNA, the CDR3 is TGTGCCAGCAGTGGCCAACAGGGCATCGGGGAGCTGTTTTTT.